These 15 T cell receptor beta chains originate from one sample sequenced in a study of PD-1 blockade in classical Hodgkin lymphoma (dated by TCRdb to about 2020). This specimen's time point label, interpreted: cycle 1 day 1 (C1D1), immediately before nivolumab initiation. Every trial patient had relapsed following autologous stem cell transplantation, and prior brentuximab vedotin exposure was what differed among cohorts A, B and C. The library was made by the immunoSEQ multiplex PCR assay. TCRdb obtained this table from immuneACCESS and retained in-frame rearrangements with V and J assigned. These tables miss some clones; where compared with another copy, unresolved V genes account for less than half of the shortfall, and the remainder is unexplained. The sample table holds more than 50,000 clones, of which roughly nine tenths were seen once. About 15% of the sample goes to the ten largest clones.

The starting material was peripheral blood mononuclear cells (PBMCs), obtained at baseline. The receptors here all came from a human donor with classical Hodgkin lymphoma.

The chain has TRBV10-2 and TRBJ2-7; D is unclear. The germline V gene has CDR1 WSHSY and CDR2 SAAADI. Trimming stripped 10 bases from V and 3 bases from J, with 25 bases between. The CDR3 is made up of 16 amino acids. CDR3 loop: CATEAGPSSNFYEQYF. CDR3 nucleotides: TGCGCCACCGAAGCCGGGCCCTCCTCAAATTTCTACGAGCAGTACTTC.

V usage is TRBV7-9 and J usage is TRBJ1-1; 7 bases fit TRBD1. J gave up 5 bases and V 3 bases, and 21 bases lay outside the gene matches. Per the germline V gene, CDR1 is SEHNR and CDR2 is FQNEAQ (reference sequence). The CDR3 loop spans 19 amino acids. In DNA, the CDR3 is TGTGCCAGCAGCTTGACATCGCAACAGGGGAAGGACCCTATTACTGAAGCTTTCTTT. It translates to CASSLTSQQGKDPITEAFF.

The chain recombines TRBV2 with TRBJ1-2; no definite D call. The CDR3 totals 10 residues. The germline CDR1 and CDR2 sequences are SNHLY and FYNNEI. Trimming stripped 5 bases from V and 5 bases from J, with 3 bases between. In nucleotides, the CDR3 is TGTGCCAGCAGTAATTATGGCTACACCTTC. Its protein product is CASSNYGYTF.

This sequence joins TRBV15 and TRBJ2-1; weak D call: TRBD2 (6 bases). Trimming removed 0 bases at V and 5 bases at J, with 11 bases between. The CDR3 consists of 15 residues. In germline, CDR1 is LNHNV, CDR2 YYDKDF (reference sequence). The CDR3 DNA is TGTGCCACCAGCAGAGATCTGGCGGGGAACAATGAGCAGTTCTTC. The encoded protein is CATSRDLAGNNEQFF. Looking up the rest from reference TRBV15 and TRBJ2-1 gives the full variable domain: DAMVIQNPRYQVTQFGKPVTLSCSQTLNHNVMYWYQQKSSQAPKLLFHYYDKDFNNEADTPDNFQSRRPNTSFCFLDIRSPGLGDTAMYLCATSRDLAGNNEQFFGPGTRLTVL.

The CDR3 protein is CASSLGGPEQYF. CDR3 in DNA: TGCGCCAGCAGCTTGGGAGGCCCCGAGCAGTACTTC. The chain employs TRBV5-1 and TRBJ2-7; no clear D gene. The CDR3 covers 12 residues. Germline values: CDR1 SGHRS, CDR2 YFSETQ. With 0 bases removed from V and 6 bases from J, the gap between germline ends came to 7 bases.

The chain links TRBV7-2 to TRBJ2-2; unclear D gene. Germline CDR1 SGHTA, CDR2 FQGNSA. The length of the CDR3 is 15 residues. V was trimmed by 4 bases and J by 4 bases, leaving 13 bases between them. The CDR3 loop reads CASSSGPVGTGELFF. The CDR3 DNA reads TGTGCCAGCAGCTCCGGCCCCGTGGGCACCGGGGAGCTGTTTTTT.

This clone was detected a few times. The J gene is TRBJ1-6, the V gene TRBV4-1; 10 positions match TRBD1. CDR3 length: 15 residues. CDR1 and CDR2 from the germline V gene are MGHRA and YSYEKL. Trimming cost V 1 base and J 12 bases; bases outside gene matches: 6. CDR3 in amino acids: CASSQATGGYVPLHF. The CDR3 bases are TGCGCCAGCAGCCAAGCGACAGGGGGCTATGTACCCCTCCACTTT.

The rearrangement joins TRBV5-8 to TRBJ2-1; the match to TRBD2 covers 11 bases. Per germline, CDR1 SGHTS and CDR2 YDEGEE. The CDR3 runs 15 residues. Trimming removed 4 bases from V and 10 bases from J; junction bases left unmatched: 10. The CDR3 sequence is CASSPVAGGAREQFF. The DNA for the CDR3 is TGTGCCAGCAGCCCGGTAGCGGGGGGGGCCAGGGAGCAGTTCTTC.

A note on this clone: A junction boundary mismatches the germline segment, possibly from a read error. The V gene is TRBV18, the J gene TRBJ2-1; a possible D gene is TRBD1 (7 bases). The CDR3 has 16 amino acids. Per germline, CDR1 KGHSH and CDR2 LQKENI. The CDR3 nucleotides are TGTGCCAGCTCCCTGAATGCGGGACAGTCCTCCAATGAGCAGTTCTTC. Translation gives CASSLNAGQSSNEQFF.

The chain has TRBV30 and TRBJ2-7; D might be TRBD2 (5 bases). The V gene's germline CDR1 is GTSNPN and CDR2 SVGIG (reference sequence). This CDR3 has 16 amino acids. The V end was cut by 0 bases, the J end by 2 bases, with 17 bases between. In DNA, the CDR3 is TGTGCCTGGAGTGTAGCGGTACCGATACCACCCTACGAGCAGTACTTC. It encodes CAWSVAVPIPPYEQYF.

V usage is TRBV6-4 and J usage is TRBJ1-2, with D tentatively TRBD1 (5 bases). The V and J ends lost 6 bases and 1 base respectively, with 12 bases between them. Looked up from germline, CDR1 is MRHNA and CDR2 is SNTAGT. The CDR3 totals 14 residues. The CDR3 coding sequence is TGTGCCAGCAGCCAAGGGGAGGGTAACTATGGCTACACCTTC. Its protein is CASSQGEGNYGYTF.

This clone appeared a few times. V gene TRBV19 combines with J gene TRBJ1-1; D gene ambiguous. Germline lookup yields CDR1 LNHDA and CDR2 SQIVND (reference sequence). This CDR3 has 13 residues. V was pared by 3 bases and J by 4 bases, with 9 bases between. CDR3 region: CASSIEEFTEAFF. The DNA for the CDR3 is TGTGCCAGTAGTATTGAGGAATTCACTGAAGCTTTCTTT.

The gene calls are TRBV7-9 and TRBJ2-1; D remains ambiguous. V was shortened by 3 bases and J by 13 bases, with 25 bases between the two germline ends. Germline-derived CDR1 and CDR2 are SEHNR and FQNEAQ (reference sequence). This CDR3 is 16 amino acids long. The CDR3 protein is CASSFPLDPSRPFQFF. The CDR3 nucleotides are TGTGCCAGCAGCTTCCCACTGGACCCAAGTAGACCCTTCCAGTTCTTC.

This chain joins TRBV7-8 and TRBJ1-6; 8 nucleotides agree with TRBD1. V gave up 5 bases and J gave up 9 bases; unmatched junction bases: 9. Germline V gene lookup returns CDR1 SGHVS and CDR2 FQNEAQ. There are 15 residues in the CDR3. CDR3 nucleotide sequence: TGTGCCAGCAGCACCCCAGGACAGGGCGGTTCACCCCTCCACTTT. Translation: CASSTPGQGGSPLHF.

This clone came up once. The V gene is TRBV9, the J gene TRBJ2-2, with a tentative D call TRBD2 (5 bases). Germline V gene lookup returns CDR1 SGDLS and CDR2 YYNGEE. The V gene lost 1 base and the J gene lost 6 bases, with 13 bases spanning the gap. The CDR3 spans 15 residues. The CDR3 sequence: CASSVKGDPPGELFF. The CDR3 nucleotides are TGTGCCAGCAGCGTAAAGGGAGACCCACCCGGGGAGCTGTTTTTT.